The next 8 T cell receptor beta chains were all read from a single sample in a study of CD8 T cells in ankylosing spondylitis. TCRdb recomputed calls from the 5' RACE reads with MiXCR, one row per CDR3 protein. This sample yields under 30,000 distinct CDR3 sequences, of which 10% to 15% are seen a single time; 30% to 45% belongs to the top ten. Sequenced: blood. All receptors derive from a male donor with ankylosing spondylitis or in good health (not recorded which).

This clonotype was counted many times. V usage is TRBV12-3 or TRBV12-4 and J usage is TRBJ2-5, with TRBD2 matching 13 bases. The V gene end was trimmed by 0 bases and the J gene end by 8 bases; junction bases not matched to a gene: 3. The CDR3 consists of 15 residues. CDR3 residues: CASSLAGGLAGTQYF. The CDR3 bases are TGTGCCAGCAGTTTAGCGGGGGGACTAGCGGGAACCCAGTACTTC.

This clonotype turned up a few times. The V call is TRBV12-3 or TRBV12-4, the J call TRBJ2-5; D gene unclear. The CDR3 contains 11 residues. V dropped 6 bases and J dropped 5 bases, with 7 bases sitting between them. This chain's CDR3 is CASRTTETQYF. The CDR3 coding sequence is TGTGCCAGCAGGACGACGGAGACCCAGTACTTC.

This clonotype showed up many times. This chain uses TRBV29-1 with TRBJ2-3, with 7 bases lining up with TRBD1. CDR1 is SQVTM and CDR2 is ANQGSEA in the germline V gene. The CDR3 loop spans 14 amino acids. V trimming: 0 bases; J trimming: 2 bases; junction bases outside the gene matches: 2. The CDR3 loop is CSVEDRGPTDTQYF. Written as DNA, the CDR3 is TGCAGCGTTGAAGATAGGGGGCCCACAGATACGCAGTATTTT.

The chain has TRBV20-1 and TRBJ2-7; D might be TRBD2 (5 bases). The length of the CDR3 is 11 residues. V lost 6 bases and J 5 bases, leaving 11 bases between the germline ends. The germline gives CDR1 DFQATT, CDR2 SNEGSKA (reference sequence). The chain's CDR3 is CSAGSGNEQYF. The CDR3 DNA is TGCAGTGCGGGGTCGGGGAACGAGCAGTACTTC.

V is TRBV5-1 and J is TRBJ2-1; the D gene is possibly TRBD1 (6 bases). The V end was cut by 2 bases, the J end by 10 bases, with 13 bases between. CDR3 size: 13 residues. From germline, CDR1 is SGHRS and CDR2 YFSETQ. The CDR3 nucleotides are TGCGCCAGCAGCTTATTCAGGGGTGGGGAGCAGTTCTTC. It yields the protein CASSLFRGGEQFF.

This clonotype was observed a handful of times. The chain has TRBV12-3 or TRBV12-4 and TRBJ2-1; 9 positions match TRBD2. Germline trimming cut 7 bases from V and 6 bases from J; bases unmatched to any gene: 1. The CDR3 sequence is 12 residues long. The CDR3 DNA follows: TGTGCCAGCACGACTAGCGGCAATGAGCAGTTCTTC. As protein: CASTTSGNEQFF.

This clonotype was observed at least ten times. This chain joins TRBV10-3 and TRBJ2-7; D ambiguous. Looked up from germline, CDR1 is ENHRY and CDR2 is SYGVKD. Trimming stripped 8 bases from V and 6 bases from J, with 11 bases between. This CDR3 region has 11 residues. The DNA for the CDR3 is TGTGCCATCGACGGCCCAGGCGAGCAGTACGTC. Translated: CAIDGPGEQYV.

V gene TRBV28 combines with J gene TRBJ2-1; 8 bases agree with TRBD2. There are 14 residues in the CDR3. CDR1 and CDR2 (germline): MDHEN, SYDVKM. V lost 7 bases, J lost 4 bases, and 6 bases stayed unmatched. In nucleotides, the CDR3 is TGTGCCAGCACCCGGGAGGGGGGATACAATGAGCAGTTCTTC. Translating gives CASTREGGYNEQFF.